This entry is about one T cell receptor beta chain. Its antigen is unidentified. The identical CDR3 is also encoded by other nucleotide sequences in the sample. Sequencing used immunoSEQ multiplex PCR; TCRdb keeps in-frame clones, though not all of them. The data hold around 750,000 clones, with over 65% observed a single time. This entry is derived from a study of shared clonotypes between healthy human individuals. General study results and limits: Relative to memory subsets, naive subsets generally showed larger estimated richness.

The study separated CD4+ cells into CD45RA+ naive and CD45RA-negative memory subsets. Germline loops: CDR1 SGHRS, CDR2 YFSETQ. The V end lost 2 bases, the J end lost 1 base, and 11 bases lay between the germline ends. The CDR3 runs to 15 residues. The genes are TRBV5-1 and TRBJ2-3, with no clear D. The material sequenced was memory CD4+ T cells sorted from blood. This sample's subset: CD45RA-negative fraction. The sequence derives from a woman between 25 and 40 years old in good health. The CDR3 spells CASSLSTVGTDTQYF. CDR3 DNA sequence: TGCGCCAGCAGCTTAAGCACGGTTGGCACAGATACGCAGTATTTT. The whole variable domain, filled in from reference TRBV5-1 and TRBJ2-3, reads KAGVTQTPRYLIKTRGQQVTLSCSPISGHRSVSWYQQTPGQGLQFLFEYFSETQRNKGNFPGRFSGRQFSNSRSEMNVSTLELGDSALYLCASSLSTVGTDTQYFGPGTRLTVL.